Included here is one TCR beta chain sequence, with context. This receptor's antigen is unknown. No per-base quality is available; no much larger clone lies one base away. Receptor libraries were prepared by the immunoSEQ multiplex PCR assay. The hsTCRB Kit was used according to the manufacturer's protocol to amplify rearranged TCR beta chain sequences. Sequencing of TCRB libraries was carried out on an Illumina MiSeq. The authors' analysis ran thus. The proprietary platform of the kit vendor was used for demultiplexing, trimming and gene mapping. TCRdb took this table from immuneACCESS and kept in-frame rearrangements with V and J called. Such tables lack part of the clones; where checked against another copy, unresolved V genes explain under half of the gap, and the rest is unexplained. The DNA gave D and trimming, while V, J and clone size come from that table. In this sample the table shows some 51,000 clones, around 80% of which occur a single time. Jointly, the top ten make up about 2% of the sample.

The data were taken from a study of a mutant IDH1 vaccine in newly diagnosed glioma (dated by TCRdb to the early 2020s). Background on the whole study: Eight vaccinations were administered to patients in weeks 1, 3, 5, 7, 11, 15, 19 and 23, corresponding to visits V03 through V10. Prior to enrollment, patients had been given standard therapy consisting of radiotherapy alone, temozolomide alone, or radiochemotherapy with temozolomide, with the combination given to most patients. Vaccination was initiated 4-6 weeks after radiotherapy alone, or concurrently with temozolomide cycles in the chemotherapy-containing groups. For exploratory analyses, fewer than 30 treated patients had longitudinal TCRB deep sequencing done wherever samples were available. Peripheral blood was collected at six visits: V03 (baseline), V05, V07, V10, V12 and V13. Of the 25 to 35 patients who were treated, around 60% were male and approximately 38% were female, and the mean age was about 40 years. Results the study describes overall, beyond this receptor: Across multiple MHC alleles, vaccine-induced immune responses were seen in just over 90% of patients. Pseudoprogression seemed to be unrelated to changes in the top peripheral T cell clonotypes found by TCRB sequencing. PBMC samples for TCRB deep sequencing were selected based on availability. According to the authors, sample limitations meant that analyses of patient blood samples could not be reproduced.

Sample time point, as interpreted from the label and publication: week 5, during vaccination. Each vaccine dose, consisting of 300 ug of a 20-mer mutant IDH1 peptide in Montanide, was administered subcutaneously with topical imiquimod. Donors had newly diagnosed WHO grade 3 or 4 IDH1-mutant astrocytomas with loss of nuclear ATRX. The samples were drawn from NOA16, a multicentre, single-arm, open-label phase I trial in Germany that tested a mutant IDH1 peptide vaccine in humans for the first time. The DNeasy Blood and Tissue Kit was used to extract genomic DNA from EDTA blood for TCRB sequencing. The CDR3, from cysteine to phenylalanine, totals 16 residues. This entry keeps only the CDR3 DNA: 48 bases, framed from base 1. From the germline V gene, CDR1 is SGHDT and CDR2 is YYEEEE. Trimming accounts for 0 bases at V and 1 base at J, while the number of junction bases matched to no gene is 6.

In this chain, TRBV5-6 is recombined with TRBJ1-1; 7 central nucleotides agree with TRBD1. Source: PBMCs, taken from a glioma patient whose treatment included an IDH1 peptide vaccine. This clonotype originated in a woman aged 40-49 years with glioma. The CDR3 loop reads CASSLAKDRSNTEAFF. The DNA sequence is TGTGCCAGCAGCTTGGCCAAGGACAGGTCGAACACTGAAGCTTTCTTT. Joined to the reference TRBV5-6 and TRBJ1-1 proteins, this CDR3 gives the full variable domain: DAGVTQSPTHLIKTRGQQVTLRCSPKSGHDTVSWYQQALGQGPQFIFQYYEEEERQRGNFPDRFSGHQFPNYSSELNVNALLLGDSALYLCASSLAKDRSNTEAFFGQGTRLTVV.